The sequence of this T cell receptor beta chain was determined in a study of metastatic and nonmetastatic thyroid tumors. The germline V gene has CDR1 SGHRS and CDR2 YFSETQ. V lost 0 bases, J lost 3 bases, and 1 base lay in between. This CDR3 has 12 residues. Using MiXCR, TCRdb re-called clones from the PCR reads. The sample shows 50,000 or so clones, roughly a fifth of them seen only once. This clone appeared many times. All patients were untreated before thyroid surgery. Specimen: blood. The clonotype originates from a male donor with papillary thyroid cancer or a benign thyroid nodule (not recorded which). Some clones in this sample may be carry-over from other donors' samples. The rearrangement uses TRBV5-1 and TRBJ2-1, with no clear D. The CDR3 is CASSLDYNEQFF. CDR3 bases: TGCGCCAGCAGCTTGGACTACAATGAGCAGTTCTTC. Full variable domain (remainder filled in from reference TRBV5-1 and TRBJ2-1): KAGVTQTPRYLIKTRGQQVTLSCSPISGHRSVSWYQQTPGQGLQFLFEYFSETQRNKGNFPGRFSGRQFSNSRSEMNVSTLELGDSALYLCASSLDYNEQFFGPGTRLTVL.